Below, 9 T cell receptor beta chains from the same sample are listed, as sequenced in a study of Ad26.COV2.S vaccination and SARS-CoV-2 variants. TCRdb's copy holds only in-frame clones and misses some; the assay was immunoSEQ multiplex PCR. The data contain about 100,000 clones, around 80% of them seen just once; the ten biggest clones take up 15% to 20%. This specimen was peripheral blood, taken after recovery from COVID-19. These receptors were collected from a human donor who had recovered from COVID-19.

This clone occurred a few times. The chain links TRBV9 to TRBJ1-5; D is possibly TRBD1 (6 bases). CDR1 is SGDLS, CDR2 YYNGEE, per germline. Trimming took 0 bases from V and 5 from J, leaving 6 bases between them. The CDR3 loop spans 13 amino acids. The CDR3 DNA reads TGTGCCAGCAGCGTAGCAGGGGATCAGCCCCAGCATTTT. Translation gives CASSVAGDQPQHF.

The chain employs TRBV11-2 and TRBJ1-1; unclear D gene. With 0 bases removed from V and 1 base from J, the gap between germline ends came to 3 bases. This CDR3 has 13 residues. Germline V lookup: CDR1 SGHAT, CDR2 FQNNGV. CDR3 in amino acids: CASSLEWNTEAFF. Here the CDR3 DNA reads TGTGCCAGCAGCTTAGAGTGGAACACTGAAGCTTTCTTT.

The chain carries TRBV7-9 and TRBJ2-5, with a weak D call TRBD1 (5 bases). Between the trimmed V and J ends, which lost 3 bases and 1 base, there was a span of 15 bases. CDR3 length: 16 amino acids. Germline loops: CDR1 SEHNR, CDR2 FQNEAQ (reference sequence). CDR3: CASSFSGWGLQETQYF. The CDR3 region has the DNA TGTGCCAGCAGCTTTTCAGGTTGGGGCCTCCAAGAGACCCAGTACTTC.

There are a few counts of this clone. V usage is TRBV2 and J usage is TRBJ2-1, with 10 bases lining up with TRBD1. Trimming removed 6 bases from V and 6 bases from J; junction bases left unmatched: 5. Per germline, CDR1 SNHLY and CDR2 FYNNEI. The CDR3 runs to 14 residues. CDR3 in amino acids: CASRTGTGVNEQFF. The CDR3 nucleotides are TGTGCCAGCAGAACCGGGACAGGGGTCAATGAGCAGTTCTTC.

The V call is TRBV11-2, the J call TRBJ1-6; perhaps TRBD1 as D (6 bases). Between the trimmed V and J ends, which lost 2 bases and 7 bases, there was a span of 12 bases. CDR1 SGHAT and CDR2 FQNNGV come from the germline V gene. This CDR3 is 15 amino acids long. CDR3 sequence (DNA): TGTGCCAGCAGCTTAAGGGGGGCTGAGAATTCACCCCTCCACTTT. Its protein is CASSLRGAENSPLHF.

The chain combines TRBV7-9 with TRBJ2-5; D call uncertain. Per germline, CDR1 SEHNR and CDR2 FQNEAQ (reference sequence). The CDR3 totals 14 residues. The V and J ends lost 1 base and 1 base respectively, with 7 bases between them. This CDR3 reads CASSLEGSQETQYF. For the CDR3, the DNA is TGTGCCAGCAGCTTAGAAGGGTCCCAAGAGACCCAGTACTTC.

J is TRBJ1-4 and V is TRBV13; no reliable D call. Per the germline V gene, CDR1 is PRHDT and CDR2 is FYEKMQ (reference sequence). The CDR3 totals 13 residues. Trimming pared 1 base from V and 5 bases from J, leaving 5 bases between. CDR3 in amino acids: CASSLAPNEKLFF. CDR3 nucleotides: TGTGCCAGCAGCTTAGCTCCGAATGAAAAACTGTTTTTT.

This clone occurred once. The V call is TRBV28, the J call TRBJ1-6, with 8 bases aligning to TRBD1. The CDR3 runs 16 residues. The ends lost 3 bases at V and 10 bases at J; junction bases unmatched: 11. CDR1 and CDR2 from the germline V gene are MDHEN and SYDVKM. The CDR3 DNA reads TGTGCCAGCAGTTTCCGGGGGACAGGCTCATCCTCACCCCTCCACTTT. Its translation: CASSFRGTGSSSPLHF.

This sequence joins TRBV3-1 (or the pseudogene TRBV3-2) and TRBJ1-2; D might be TRBD1 (5 bases). This CDR3 has 14 residues. Looked up from germline, CDR1 is LGHDT and CDR2 is YNNKEL (reference sequence). The V gene lost 4 bases and the J gene lost 4 bases, with 13 bases spanning the gap. The chain's CDR3 is CASSLGDRFYGYTF. The CDR3 DNA reads TGTGCCAGCAGCCTAGGGGACCGCTTCTATGGCTACACCTTC.